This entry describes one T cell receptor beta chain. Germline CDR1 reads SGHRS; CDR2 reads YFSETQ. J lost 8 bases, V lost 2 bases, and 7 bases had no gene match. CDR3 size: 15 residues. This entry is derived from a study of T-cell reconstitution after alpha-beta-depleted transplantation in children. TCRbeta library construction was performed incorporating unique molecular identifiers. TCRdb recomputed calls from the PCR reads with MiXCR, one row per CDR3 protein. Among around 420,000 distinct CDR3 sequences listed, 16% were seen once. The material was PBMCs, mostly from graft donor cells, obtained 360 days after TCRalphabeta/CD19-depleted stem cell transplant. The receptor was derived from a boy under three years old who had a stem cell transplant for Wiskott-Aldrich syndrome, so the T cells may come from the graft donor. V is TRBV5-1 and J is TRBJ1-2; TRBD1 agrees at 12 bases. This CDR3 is CASSLAGTGGVGYTF. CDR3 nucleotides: TGCGCCAGCAGCTTAGCCGGGACAGGGGGCGTGGGCTACACCTTC.